The present T cell receptor beta chain was sequenced within a study of T cells in Graves' hyperthyroidism and ophthalmopathy. Looked up from germline, CDR1 is SEHNR and CDR2 is FQNEAQ (reference sequence). The CDR3 loop spans 16 amino acids. This clonotype has only a few counts. At one end the junction does not follow the germline gene, possibly because of a read error. It was RNA transcripts that yielded the amplified TCR beta CDR3 regions. The HTBI primer set drove a first-round RT-PCR of the TCR CDR3. TCRdb redid the calling of the multiplex PCR reads with MiXCR, one entry per CDR3 protein. Among around 340,000 distinct CDR3 sequences listed, 20% to 25% were seen once.

Sequenced material: blood. The chain combines TRBV7-9 with TRBJ1-2; D call uncertain. The sequence was collected from a woman aged 50 to 65 with Graves' hyperthyroidism. The CDR3: CASSLIENAFSYDYTF. The CDR3 bases are TGTGCCAGCAGCTTAATCGAAAATGCATTCAGCTATGACTACACCTTC.